The 22 T cell receptor beta chains in this list originate from one sample, sequenced in a study of T cells in Graves' hyperthyroidism and ophthalmopathy. TCR beta CDR3 region amplification was performed from RNA transcripts. Initially, a first-round RT-PCR of the TCR CDR3 employed the HTBI primer set. TCRdb passed the multiplex PCR reads through MiXCR, listing each CDR3 protein once. The profile shows hundreds of thousands of distinct CDR3 sequences, about 14% of them singletons. The source material was blood. The receptors were sampled from a woman between 50 and 59 years old with Graves' ophthalmopathy.

This clonotype has a count of ten or more. This chain links TRBV9 with TRBJ2-7; 9 bases line up with TRBD1. There are 14 residues in the CDR3. With 3 bases clipped from V and 2 bases from J, the junction kept 3 bases outside the gene matches. The germline CDR1 and CDR2 sequences are SGDLS and YYNGEE. The CDR3 spells CASSATGGTYEQYF. The CDR3 region has the DNA TGTGCCAGCAGCGCGACAGGGGGGACCTACGAGCAGTACTTC. Based on the CDR3 plus reference TRBV9 and TRBJ2-7, the full variable domain is DSGVTQTPKHLITATGQRVTLRCSPRSGDLSVYWYQQSLDQGLQFLIQYYNGEERAKGNILERFSAQQFPDLHSELNLSSLELGDSALYFCASSATGGTYEQYFGPGTRLTVT.

This clonotype was found many times. This sequence joins TRBV5-8 and TRBJ1-4; tentative D call: TRBD1 (5 bases). The CDR3 contains 15 residues. Germline CDR1 is SGHTS and CDR2 is YDEGEE. Deletions cut 0 bases from V and 3 bases from J, with 9 bases between. Here the CDR3 DNA reads TGTGCCAGCAGCTTGGGACAGCCGGCTAATGAAAAACTGTTTTTT. It translates to CASSLGQPANEKLFF. The variable domain in full, completed from reference TRBV5-8 and TRBJ1-4, reads EAGVTQSPTHLIKTRGQQATLRCSPISGHTSVYWYQQALGLGLQFLLWYDEGEERNRGNFPPRFSGRQFPNYSSELNVNALELEDSALYLCASSLGQPANEKLFFGSGTQLSVL.

In this sample, this clonotype turned up many times. The chain joins TRBV20-1 to TRBJ1-5, with D perhaps TRBD1 (5 bases). With 0 bases removed from V and 0 bases from J, the gap between germline ends came to 12 bases. The CDR3 is 16 amino acids. CDR1 and CDR2 from the germline V gene are DFQATT and SNEGSKA (reference sequence). The CDR3, as DNA: TGCAGTGCTAGAGACAGGGAGGGCTATAGCAATCAGCCCCAGCATTTT. It yields the protein CSARDREGYSNQPQHF.

The chain recombines TRBV28 with TRBJ2-7, with 7 bases matching TRBD2. In germline, CDR1 is MDHEN, CDR2 SYDVKM. Trimming cost V 5 bases and J 0 bases; bases outside gene matches: 7. The CDR3 has 15 residues. This chain's CDR3 is CASSPTSVNSYEQYF. The CDR3 DNA reads TGTGCCAGCAGTCCTACTAGCGTAAACTCCTACGAGCAGTACTTC.

V usage is TRBV7-8 and J usage is TRBJ2-2, with TRBD2 as a possible D gene (6 bases). V was trimmed by 5 bases and J by 2 bases, leaving 18 bases between them. The germline CDR1 and CDR2 sequences are SGHVS and FQNEAQ. This CDR3 contains 17 residues. The CDR3 loop reads CASSVRGMQRNTGELFF. In DNA, the CDR3 is TGTGCCAGCAGCGTTCGGGGGATGCAGAGAAACACCGGGGAGCTGTTTTTT.

Only a few counts were recorded for this clonotype. This chain links TRBV28 with TRBJ1-3, with TRBD1 as a possible D gene (5 bases). V gave up 3 bases and J gave up 1 base, with 19 bases separating them. This CDR3 is built from 18 residues. Germline lookup yields CDR1 MDHEN and CDR2 SYDVKM. CDR3 nucleotide sequence: TGTGCCAGCAGTTTCTCTTATCAGGGACCCAATTCTGGAAACACCATATATTTT. It specifies CASSFSYQGPNSGNTIYF.

In its sample, this clonotype was seen many times. This rearrangement joins TRBV28 to TRBJ2-3; TRBD2 matches at 7 bases. The CDR3 is 15 residues long. Trimming removed 3 bases from V and 1 base from J; junction bases left unmatched: 4. Germline CDR1 MDHEN, CDR2 SYDVKM. The CDR3 DNA reads as TGTGCCAGCAGTTTTGCGGGAGTGGGCACAGATACGCAGTATTTT. It encodes CASSFAGVGTDTQYF.

This clonotype occurred many times. V usage is TRBV27 and J usage is TRBJ1-1, with a weak D call TRBD1 (5 bases). The V gene's germline CDR1 is MNHEY and CDR2 SMNVEV (reference sequence). V dropped 7 bases and J dropped 5 bases, with 20 bases sitting between them. The CDR3 is 15 residues long. For the CDR3, the DNA is TGTGCCAGCATCACCACCGGCCAGGGCTGGACTGAAGCTTTCTTT. Its translation is CASITTGQGWTEAFF.

This clonotype occurred many times. The chain uses TRBV7-2 and TRBJ2-5; D is undetermined. Germline assignment: CDR1 SGHTA and CDR2 FQGNSA. The length of the CDR3 is 15 residues. The ends were cut back, 3 bases at V and 5 bases at J, with 16 bases in the middle. The CDR3 spells CASSFRPGPLETQYF. The DNA for the CDR3 is TGTGCCAGCAGCTTTCGTCCAGGACCGCTGGAGACCCAGTACTTC.

The J gene is TRBJ2-6, the V gene TRBV10-3, with 7 positions matching TRBD2. The CDR3 length is 18 residues. CDR1 and CDR2 (germline): ENHRY, SYGVKD. V dropped 2 bases and J dropped 2; count of bases not matched to a gene: 9. In DNA, the CDR3 is TGTGCCATCAGTGAGCCCCCCGGGAGGTTTACTGGGGCCAACGTCCTGACTTTC. Translated: CAISEPPGRFTGANVLTF.

The chain carries TRBV11-3 and TRBJ2-7, with D possibly matching TRBD2 (6 bases). The germline V and J ends were trimmed by 5 bases and 0 bases, with 14 bases remaining between them. Looked up from germline, CDR1 is SGHNT and CDR2 is YENEEA. The CDR3 is made up of 15 amino acids. CDR3 nucleotides: TGTGCCAGCAGCCGGCCGGGAGCCCTCTCCTACGAGCAGTACTTC. Encoded protein: CASSRPGALSYEQYF. Looking up the rest from reference TRBV11-3 and TRBJ2-7 gives the full variable domain: EAGVVQSPRYKIIEKKQPVAFWCNPISGHNTLYWYLQNLGQGPELLIRYENEEAVDDSQLPKDRFSAERLKGVDSTLKIQPAELGDSAVYLCASSRPGALSYEQYFGPGTRLTVT.

In its sample, this clonotype was seen many times. This chain connects TRBV5-6 to TRBJ2-1; D possibly corresponds to TRBD2 (6 bases). The ends were cut back, 0 bases at V and 3 bases at J, with 7 bases in the middle. Germline V CDR1 and CDR2: SGHDT, YYEEEE. This CDR3 comprises 14 residues. This CDR3 reads CASSLVSGYNEQFF. The CDR3 DNA follows: TGTGCCAGCAGCTTGGTTAGCGGCTACAATGAGCAGTTCTTC. Based on the CDR3 plus reference TRBV5-6 and TRBJ2-1, the full variable domain is DAGVTQSPTHLIKTRGQQVTLRCSPKSGHDTVSWYQQALGQGPQFIFQYYEEEERQRGNFPDRFSGHQFPNYSSELNVNALLLGDSALYLCASSLVSGYNEQFFGPGTRLTVL.

This clonotype appeared many times. The chain carries TRBV6-2 or TRBV6-3 and TRBJ2-5; 10 nucleotides match TRBD1. Germline V gene lookup returns CDR1 MNHEY and CDR2 SVGEGT. Trimming took 7 bases from V and 5 from J; bases not matched to a gene: 7. The CDR3 consists of 14 residues. The CDR3 DNA is TGTGCCAGCACCGGGGACAGGGGTTACGAGACCCAGTACTTC. Protein product: CASTGDRGYETQYF.

This clonotype was picked up many times. This rearrangement joins TRBV28 to TRBJ2-1; 9 bases align to TRBD2. Germline V gives CDR1 MDHEN, CDR2 SYDVKM. The length of the CDR3 is 17 residues. V lost 2 bases and J lost 9; bases outside the gene matches: 14. The CDR3 sequence: CASSLLLGVAGEVEQFF. The CDR3 DNA follows: TGTGCCAGCAGTTTACTCCTAGGGGTAGCGGGAGAAGTTGAGCAGTTCTTC.

This clonotype was found many times. This sequence joins TRBV12-5 and TRBJ2-1; D may be TRBD2 (5 bases). The germline gives CDR1 LGHNT, CDR2 FRNRAP. Deletions cut 2 bases from V and 2 bases from J, with 10 bases between. This CDR3 has 15 residues. The CDR3 reads CASGLRGPPYNEQFF. CDR3 DNA sequence: TGTGCTAGTGGTTTGAGAGGGCCCCCCTACAATGAGCAGTTCTTC.

This clonotype was seen just once. The chain joins TRBV19 to TRBJ2-5; D gene uncertain. Per the germline V gene, CDR1 is LNHDA and CDR2 is SQIVND (reference sequence). This CDR3 is 14 amino acids long. With 1 base removed from V and 4 bases from J, the gap between germline ends came to 10 bases. In DNA form, the CDR3 reads TGTGCCAGTAGTATAGTTACCTTCGGAGAGACCCAGTACTTC. Encoded protein: CASSIVTFGETQYF.

The chain carries TRBV24-1 and TRBJ2-5; 8 nucleotides line up with TRBD1. Germline CDR1 KGHDR, CDR2 SFDVKD. The CDR3 covers 14 residues. V gave up 3 bases and J gave up 5 bases; unmatched junction bases: 4. The CDR3 spells CATSDQGARETQYF. The CDR3 region has the DNA TGTGCCACCAGTGATCAGGGGGCGCGGGAGACCCAGTACTTC.

This clonotype was recorded many times. J is TRBJ2-1 and V is TRBV28; weak D call: TRBD2 (5 bases). Germline CDR1 and CDR2: MDHEN and SYDVKM. This CDR3 region has 11 residues. V was clipped by 7 bases and J by 8 bases, with 9 bases between them. The CDR3 spells CASNAGDEQFF. CDR3 bases: TGTGCCAGCAACGCGGGCGATGAGCAGTTCTTC.

The V and J genes are TRBV12-3 or TRBV12-4 and TRBJ1-4; no reliable D call. Trimming cost V 5 bases and J 8 bases, with 12 bases left between them. The CDR3 spans 13 residues. CDR3 nucleotides: TGTGCCAGCAGTCGACCTACCTACGAAAAACTGTTTTTT. Translated, it gives CASSRPTYEKLFF.

This clonotype has at least ten counts. The chain links TRBV20-1 to TRBJ2-1; weak D call: TRBD2 (5 bases). The ends were cut back, 0 bases at V and 15 bases at J, with 30 bases in the middle. The CDR3 totals 17 residues. Germline CDR1 and CDR2: DFQATT and SNEGSKA (reference sequence). The CDR3 DNA is TGCAGTGCTAGAGATCGGGTTTTGGCGGGTCCCCCGCGGTGGGGGTTCTTC. Encoded protein: CSARDRVLAGPPRWGFF.

There are many counts of this clonotype. The chain uses TRBV30 and TRBJ1-4; D not resolved. The CDR3 has 18 amino acids. Germline lookup yields CDR1 GTSNPN and CDR2 SVGIG (reference sequence). The V end was cut by 4 bases, the J end by 8 bases, with 29 bases between. The CDR3 DNA follows: TGTGCCTGGATTACCGAGGCCGAGACCCCTACCGGAGGAGAAAAACTGTTTTTT. This codes for CAWITEAETPTGGEKLFF.

This clonotype was seen a handful of times. The rearrangement uses TRBV19 and TRBJ2-5; 7 nucleotides line up with TRBD1. This CDR3 comprises 13 residues. After removal of 4 bases from V and 9 bases from J, the junction contained 8 bases not matched to a gene. CDR1 LNHDA and CDR2 SQIVND come from the germline V gene (reference sequence). CDR3 nucleotide sequence: TGTGCCAGTAGTACAAGACTCCAGGGGGCCCAGTACTTC. This sequence encodes CASSTRLQGAQYF.